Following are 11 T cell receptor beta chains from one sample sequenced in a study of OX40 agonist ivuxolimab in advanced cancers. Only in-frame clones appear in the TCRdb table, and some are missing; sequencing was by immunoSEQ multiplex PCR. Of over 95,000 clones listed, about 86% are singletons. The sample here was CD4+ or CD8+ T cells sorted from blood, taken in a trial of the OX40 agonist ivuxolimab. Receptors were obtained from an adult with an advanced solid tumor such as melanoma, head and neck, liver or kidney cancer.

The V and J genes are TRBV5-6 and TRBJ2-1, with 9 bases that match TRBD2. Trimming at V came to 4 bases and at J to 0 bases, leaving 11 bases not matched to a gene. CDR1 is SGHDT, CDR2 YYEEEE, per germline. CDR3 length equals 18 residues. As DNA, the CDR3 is TGTGCCAGCAGCCTGGGTGGTAGCGGGAGCGGCTCCTACAATGAGCAGTTCTTC. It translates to CASSLGGSGSGSYNEQFF.

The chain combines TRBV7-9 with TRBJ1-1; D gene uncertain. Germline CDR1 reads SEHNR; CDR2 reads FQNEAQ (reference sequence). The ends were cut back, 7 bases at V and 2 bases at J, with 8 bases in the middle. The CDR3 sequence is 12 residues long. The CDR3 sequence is CASTRFNTEAFF. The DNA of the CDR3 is TGTGCCAGCACCCGGTTTAACACTGAAGCTTTCTTT.

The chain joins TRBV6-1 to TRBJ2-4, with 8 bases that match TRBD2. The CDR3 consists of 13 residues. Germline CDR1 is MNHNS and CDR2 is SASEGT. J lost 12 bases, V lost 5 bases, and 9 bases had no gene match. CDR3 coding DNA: TGTGCCAGCAGTCCTCAGGGACTAGAGAATCAGTACTTC. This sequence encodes CASSPQGLENQYF.

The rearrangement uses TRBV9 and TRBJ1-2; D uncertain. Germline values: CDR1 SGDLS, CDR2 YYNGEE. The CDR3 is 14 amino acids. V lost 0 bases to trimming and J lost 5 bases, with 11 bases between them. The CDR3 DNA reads TGTGCCAGCAGCGTAGGGGGTTTCGAATATGGCTACACCTTC. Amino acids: CASSVGGFEYGYTF.

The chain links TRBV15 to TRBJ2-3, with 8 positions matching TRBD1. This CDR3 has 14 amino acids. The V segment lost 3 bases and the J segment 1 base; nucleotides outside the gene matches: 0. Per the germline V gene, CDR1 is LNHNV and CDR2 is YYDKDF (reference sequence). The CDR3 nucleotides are TGTGCCACCAGCAGGACAGGGGGCACAGATACGCAGTATTTT. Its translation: CATSRTGGTDTQYF.

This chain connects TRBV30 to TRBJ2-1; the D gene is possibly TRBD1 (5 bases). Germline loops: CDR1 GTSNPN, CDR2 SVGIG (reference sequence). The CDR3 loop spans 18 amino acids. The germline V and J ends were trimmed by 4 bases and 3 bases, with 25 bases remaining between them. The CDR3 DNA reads TGTGCCTGGAAGTTCAGCCTGCAGGGAAAGATGGGCTACAATGAGCAGTTCTTC. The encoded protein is CAWKFSLQGKMGYNEQFF. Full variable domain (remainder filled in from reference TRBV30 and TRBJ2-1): SQTIHQWPATLVQPVGSPLSLECTVEGTSNPNLYWYRQAAGRGLQLLFYSVGIGQISSEVPQNLSASRPQDRQFILSSKKLLLSDSGFYLCAWKFSLQGKMGYNEQFFGPGTRLTVL.

The CDR3 sequence is CASRRGLSTDTQYF. In DNA, the CDR3 is TGTGCCAGCAGAAGGGGATTAAGCACAGATACGCAGTATTTT. This chain links TRBV6-5 with TRBJ2-3, with D perhaps matching TRBD1 (5 bases). V shed 6 bases and J shed 0 bases, with 10 bases lying between them. Germline V CDR1 and CDR2: MNHEY, SVGAGI. The CDR3 totals 14 residues.

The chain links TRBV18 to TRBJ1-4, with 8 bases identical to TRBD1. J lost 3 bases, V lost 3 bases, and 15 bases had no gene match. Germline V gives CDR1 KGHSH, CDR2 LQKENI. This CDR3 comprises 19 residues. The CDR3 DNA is TGTGCCAGCTCACCTTCCCGAAGACAGGGGAGAGTGTCTAATGAAAAACTGTTTTTT. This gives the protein CASSPSRRQGRVSNEKLFF.

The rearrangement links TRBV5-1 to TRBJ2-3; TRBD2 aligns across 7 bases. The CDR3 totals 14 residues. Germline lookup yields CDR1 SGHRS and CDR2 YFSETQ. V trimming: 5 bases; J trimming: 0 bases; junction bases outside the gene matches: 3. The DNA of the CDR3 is TGCGCCAGCAGGGAGGGAGGGAGCACAGATACGCAGTATTTT. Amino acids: CASREGGSTDTQYF.

This CDR3 reads CASSPDRVSYGYTF. The CDR3 DNA reads as TGTGCCAGCAGCCCGGACAGGGTGTCCTATGGCTACACCTTC. V usage is TRBV7-3 and J usage is TRBJ1-2; 8 nucleotides agree with TRBD1. Germline lookup yields CDR1 SGHTA and CDR2 FQGTGA. There are 14 residues in the CDR3. V lost 5 bases to trimming and J lost 4 bases; unmatched junction nucleotides: 6.

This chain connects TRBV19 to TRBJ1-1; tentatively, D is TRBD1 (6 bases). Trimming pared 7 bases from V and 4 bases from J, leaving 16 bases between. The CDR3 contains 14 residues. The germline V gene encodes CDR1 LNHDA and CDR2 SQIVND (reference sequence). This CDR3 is CASTTQVGGTEAFF. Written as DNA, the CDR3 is TGTGCCAGTACCACGCAGGTAGGGGGCACTGAAGCTTTCTTT.